This T cell receptor beta chain was obtained from a study of blood T cell repertoires in COVID-19. Turning to the study itself: In each case, the material was cDNA or gDNA derived from T cells, B-cell-depleted T cells, or PBMCs.

Germline V CDR1 and CDR2: LGHDT, YNNKEL (reference sequence). With 2 bases clipped from V and 1 base from J, the junction kept 3 bases outside the gene matches. The CDR3 runs to 15 residues. Per the authors' pipeline: By means of reference gene primer amplification, nucleated cell counts were estimated. Produced via immunoSEQ multiplex PCR; TCRdb's table is partial and in-frame only. The V and J calls and clone size come from that table; D and trimming were worked out from the DNA. The sample consists of 200,000 to 300,000 clones, about nine tenths of them appearing once. Participants reported their clinical history, and cohort assignment relied on those reports. Two negative PCRs, clearance, or symptom resolution were required of recovered Cohort 3 donors.

This chain links TRBV3-1 (or the pseudogene TRBV3-2) with TRBJ2-3; 7 nucleotides align to TRBD1. Input material: PBMCs or T cells enriched from blood (not recorded which). This receptor was taken from a man aged 35 to 55 who had recovered from COVID-19. The chain's CDR3 is CASSQTGVGTDTQYF. CDR3 bases: TGTGCCAGCAGCCAAACAGGGGTGGGCACAGATACGCAGTATTTT.